One sample yielded the 23 T cell receptor beta chains listed below, sequenced in a study of tumor-infiltrating lymphocytes in localized non-small cell lung cancer. The method was immunoSEQ multiplex PCR; TCRdb's version includes in-frame clones alone and lacks a portion of them. The profile shows around 9,500 clones, 78% of them singletons. The material sequenced was lung tumor tissue. These receptors came from a human donor with non-small cell lung cancer.

The CDR3 coding sequence is TGCGCCAGCAGCTGGGGGGGCTCCTACGAGCAGTACTTC. It is translated as CASSWGGSYEQYF. The genes are TRBV5-1 and TRBJ2-7, with 7 bases identical to TRBD2. Trimming at V came to 3 bases and at J to 0 bases, leaving 0 bases not matched to a gene. The CDR3 consists of 13 residues. Germline V lookup: CDR1 SGHRS, CDR2 YFSETQ.

The V and J genes are TRBV6-1 and TRBJ1-5; D not certain. CDR3 length: 14 residues. Germline values: CDR1 MNHNS, CDR2 SASEGT. V was cut by 4 bases and J by 5 bases, with 12 bases left in between. CDR3 region: CASSAIPSDQPQHF. CDR3 nucleotide sequence: TGTGCCAGCAGTGCGATACCCTCTGATCAGCCCCAGCATTTT.

The chain uses TRBV6-5 and TRBJ2-6; D is undetermined. Germline CDR1 reads MNHEY; CDR2 reads SVGAGI. The CDR3 runs to 16 residues. Trimming stripped 4 bases from V and 0 bases from J, with 10 bases between. This CDR3 reads CASSSSRTSGANVLTF. The CDR3, as DNA: TGTGCCAGCAGTTCTTCACGCACCTCTGGGGCCAACGTCCTGACTTTC.

This clone was observed once. The rearrangement uses TRBV7-6 and TRBJ2-3; D is ambiguous. Trimming cost V 3 bases and J 4 bases, with 5 bases left between them. The length of the CDR3 is 12 residues. CDR1 and CDR2 from the germline V gene are SGHVS and FNYEAQ. The CDR3 DNA reads TGTGCCAGCAGCTTGGTTGCAGATACGCAGTATTTT. Translation: CASSLVADTQYF.

This chain uses TRBV7-6 with TRBJ2-5; 11 bases align to TRBD1. The germline CDR1 and CDR2 sequences are SGHVS and FNYEAQ. The V gene end was trimmed by 2 bases and the J gene end by 5 bases; junction bases not matched to a gene: 7. The CDR3 extends over 16 amino acids. CDR3 nucleotides: TGTGCCAGCAGCTTACGGACAGGGGGCGCCGAGGAGACCCAGTACTTC. Translated: CASSLRTGGAEETQYF. Supplemented by reference TRBV7-6 and TRBJ2-5, the full variable domain reads GAGVSQSPRYKVTKRGQDVALRCDPISGHVSLYWYRQALGQGPEFLTYFNYEAQQDKSGLPNDRFSAERPEGSISTLTIQRTEQRDSAMYRCASSLRTGGAEETQYFGPGTRLLVL.

This clone is a singleton in its sample. The CDR3 is CAWSPTRGSAYEQYF. The CDR3 DNA is TGTGCCTGGAGTCCCACGCGGGGCTCGGCCTACGAGCAGTACTTC. The V and J genes are TRBV30 and TRBJ2-7; weak D call: TRBD2 (6 bases). V was clipped by 2 bases and J by 2 bases, with 16 bases between them. The CDR3 runs to 15 residues. Looked up from germline, CDR1 is GTSNPN and CDR2 is SVGIG (reference sequence).

This clone was seen more than once but under ten times. The J gene is TRBJ2-3, the V gene TRBV30, with TRBD2 matching 7 bases. From germline, CDR1 is GTSNPN and CDR2 SVGIG (reference sequence). The junction had 4 bases not matched to a gene; V was cut back by 5 bases and J by 5 bases. CDR3 length equals 12 residues. The DNA for the CDR3 is TGTGCCTGGGGACTAGAGGGAGATACGCAGTATTTT. This encodes CAWGLEGDTQYF.

CDR3 loop: CAISESKGTAGYNEQFF. CDR3 coding DNA: TGTGCCATCAGTGAGTCTAAAGGAACAGCGGGGTACAATGAGCAGTTCTTC. The chain employs TRBV10-3 and TRBJ2-1; 7 bases are shared with TRBD2. Germline loops: CDR1 ENHRY, CDR2 SYGVKD. The CDR3 sequence is 17 residues long. Unmatched junction bases numbered 9, after V lost 0 bases and J lost 4 bases.

The chain employs TRBV7-8 and TRBJ2-3, with 7 bases matching TRBD2. V lost 4 bases to trimming and J lost 6 bases; unmatched junction nucleotides: 10. This CDR3 contains 15 residues. CDR1 is SGHVS and CDR2 is FQNEAQ in the germline V gene. The CDR3 DNA follows: TGTGCCAGCAGCTCAGTCCGGGACTATCGGGATACGCAGTATTTT. Translation gives CASSSVRDYRDTQYF.

The chain has TRBV18 and TRBJ2-3; 9 nucleotides match TRBD2. The V gene's germline CDR1 is KGHSH and CDR2 LQKENI. The V and J ends lost 3 bases and 2 bases, in that order; junction bases with no gene match: 12. This CDR3 is 18 amino acids long. CDR3 region: CASSPRAQASGTTDTQYF. CDR3 coding DNA: TGTGCCAGCTCACCTAGGGCCCAGGCTAGCGGGACCACAGATACGCAGTATTTT.

This chain joins TRBV6-5 and TRBJ2-5; 8 positions agree with TRBD2. The CDR3 runs to 16 residues. The ends lost 4 bases at V and 5 bases at J; junction bases unmatched: 12. Germline V gene sequence: CDR1 MNHEY, CDR2 SVGAGI. Here the CDR3 DNA reads TGTGCCAGCAGTTTGGGGGTTAGCGGGATGTCGGAGACCCAGTACTTC. This encodes CASSLGVSGMSETQYF.

This clone has a single count. This chain links TRBV11-2 with TRBJ2-2; 8 nucleotides align to TRBD2. The CDR3 covers 16 residues. Trimming removed 5 bases from V and 2 bases from J; junction bases left unmatched: 7. Germline V CDR1 and CDR2: SGHAT, FQNNGV. In DNA, the CDR3 is TGTGCCAGCAGCCCCTCCGGGGGGGTCAACACCGGGGAGCTGTTTTTT. Translation gives CASSPSGGVNTGELFF.

CDR3 in amino acids: CASSLQGNYGYTF. The CDR3 bases are TGTGCCAGCAGCCTACAGGGGAACTATGGCTACACCTTC. The rearrangement joins TRBV7-3 to TRBJ1-2, with 7 positions matching TRBD1. This CDR3 spans 13 amino acids. V lost 5 bases to trimming and J lost 2 bases; unmatched junction nucleotides: 2. CDR1 is SGHTA and CDR2 is FQGTGA in the germline V gene.

The chain is built from TRBV19 and TRBJ2-6, with TRBD1 matching over 7 bases. Germline V gene lookup returns CDR1 LNHDA and CDR2 SQIVND (reference sequence). CDR3 length: 18 residues. Unmatched junction bases numbered 6, after V lost 1 base and J lost 0 bases. CDR3 sequence: CASSIADRFLSGANVLTF. The CDR3 bases are TGTGCCAGTAGTATAGCGGACAGGTTTCTCTCTGGGGCCAACGTCCTGACTTTC.

The chain is built from TRBV2 and TRBJ1-3; 8 bases are a match to TRBD1. V shed 6 bases and J 4 bases; nucleotides not matched to a gene: 14. Germline loops: CDR1 SNHLY, CDR2 FYNNEI. The CDR3 length is 17 residues. The CDR3 here is CASRPDRAGLGGNTIYF. The CDR3, as DNA: TGTGCCAGCAGACCGGACAGGGCAGGACTTGGAGGAAACACCATATATTTT.

The chain couples TRBV10-1 to TRBJ2-7; no definite D call. The CDR3 sequence is 10 residues long. Germline V lookup: CDR1 WNHNN, CDR2 SYGVQD (reference sequence). Between the trimmed V and J ends, which lost 7 bases and 4 bases, there was a span of 5 bases. The CDR3 loop reads CASTDYEQYF. CDR3 DNA sequence: TGCGCCAGCACCGATTACGAGCAGTACTTC.

The V call is TRBV13, the J call TRBJ1-2, with TRBD1 matching over 9 bases. CDR3 length equals 15 residues. The germline gives CDR1 PRHDT, CDR2 FYEKMQ (reference sequence). V trimming: 4 bases; J trimming: 7 bases; junction bases outside the gene matches: 10. DNA of the CDR3: TGTGCCAGCAGCTCGGGACAGGGCGTAATCGGTGGCTACACCTTC. It is translated as CASSSGQGVIGGYTF.

The chain has TRBV9 and TRBJ2-5; 11 nucleotides line up with TRBD2. Germline CDR1 and CDR2: SGDLS and YYNGEE. V lost 1 base and J lost 5; bases outside the gene matches: 4. The CDR3 length is 15 residues. This chain's CDR3 is CASSVLAGGGETQYF. The CDR3 region has the DNA TGTGCCAGCAGCGTACTAGCGGGGGGAGGTGAGACCCAGTACTTC.

The chain joins TRBV10-2 to TRBJ1-1; D might be TRBD1 (6 bases). CDR3 size: 15 residues. Germline V gene lookup returns CDR1 WSHSY and CDR2 SAAADI. V was clipped by 8 bases and J by 1 base, with 17 bases between them. CDR3 in amino acids: CASRRGPNGNTEAFF. The CDR3 coding sequence is TGCGCCAGCCGCAGGGGCCCGAATGGGAACACTGAAGCTTTCTTT.

The chain recombines TRBV29-1 with TRBJ1-3; TRBD1 agrees at 9 bases. The J segment lost 4 bases and the V segment lost 6 bases, leaving 4 bases of the junction unmatched. CDR1 SQVTM and CDR2 ANQGSEA come from the germline V gene. CDR3 size: 13 residues. CDR3 nucleotides: TGCAGCGTGAGGACAGGGGTCGGAAACACCATATATTTT. It is translated as CSVRTGVGNTIYF. Complete variable domain (other parts from reference TRBV29-1 and TRBJ1-3): SAVISQKPSRDICQRGTSLTIQCQVDSQVTMMFWYRQQPGQSLTLIATANQGSEATYESGFVIDKFPISRPNLTFSTLTVSNMSPEDSSIYLCSVRTGVGNTIYFGEGSWLTVV.

This clone was observed a handful of times. The chain recombines TRBV9 with TRBJ2-7; D uncertain. Trimming pared 3 bases from V and 0 bases from J, leaving 4 bases between. The CDR3 is made up of 12 amino acids. In germline, CDR1 is SGDLS, CDR2 YYNGEE. CDR3 loop: CASSGLSYEQYF. The CDR3 coding sequence is TGTGCCAGCAGCGGCCTCTCCTACGAGCAGTACTTC.

The chain joins TRBV19 to TRBJ1-5, with no clear D. Germline V gene sequence: CDR1 LNHDA, CDR2 SQIVND (reference sequence). The CDR3 has 17 residues. Between the trimmed V and J ends, which lost 1 base and 0 bases, there was a span of 13 bases. CDR3 DNA: TGTGCCAGTAGTATAGCCCCCCGTAGAAATAGCAATCAGCCCCAGCATTTT. The encoded protein is CASSIAPRRNSNQPQHF.

The chain employs TRBV6-5 and TRBJ1-4; 9 bases line up with TRBD1. CDR1 and CDR2 from the germline V gene are MNHEY and SVGAGI. The CDR3 has 14 residues. After removal of 6 bases from V and 7 bases from J, the junction contained 6 bases not matched to a gene. In nucleotides, the CDR3 is TGTGCCAGCAGCCTGGACAGGGGCGGTGAAAAACTGTTTTTT. It is translated as CASSLDRGGEKLFF.